One sample yielded the 22 T cell receptor beta chains listed below, sequenced in a study of response to subunit inactivated influenza vaccine. TCRdb reprocessed the RT-PCR reads via MiXCR and lists one record per CDR3 protein. The table shows 590,000 or so distinct CDR3 sequences, with 14% occurring only once. Sequencing used PBMCs from blood, obtained roughly 2 weeks before vaccination. These receptors came from a man aged 45-65 years who received an inactivated influenza vaccine.

The rearrangement uses TRBV20-1 and TRBJ2-5; perhaps TRBD2 as D (5 bases). The CDR3 contains 14 residues. Germline V lookup: CDR1 DFQATT, CDR2 SNEGSKA (reference sequence). The V end was cut by 6 bases, the J end by 5 bases, with 19 bases between. In DNA form, the CDR3 reads TGCAGTGCCTCAACGGGGTCGAGGCAGGAGACCCAGTACTTC. Its protein is CSASTGSRQETQYF.

This clonotype was seen a handful of times. The rearrangement joins TRBV10-3 to TRBJ2-3; D tentatively reads TRBD1 or TRBD2 (6 bases each). Between the trimmed V and J ends, which lost 11 bases and 4 bases, there was a span of 19 bases. This CDR3 has 14 amino acids. Germline V CDR1 and CDR2: ENHRY, SYGVKD. The chain's CDR3 is CALRSEGGSDTQYF. The CDR3 region has the DNA TGTGCCTTGCGGTCCGAGGGGGGCTCAGATACGCAGTATTTT.

This clonotype has only a few counts. The V call is TRBV5-1, the J call TRBJ2-7; no firm D call. Between the trimmed V and J ends, which lost 4 bases and 6 bases, there was a span of 11 bases. The CDR3 runs 12 residues. Per germline, CDR1 SGHRS and CDR2 YFSETQ. The DNA for the CDR3 is TGCGCCAGCAGCCTAGAGGAACGCGAGCAGTACTTC. It translates to CASSLEEREQYF. Supplemented by reference TRBV5-1 and TRBJ2-7, the full variable domain reads KAGVTQTPRYLIKTRGQQVTLSCSPISGHRSVSWYQQTPGQGLQFLFEYFSETQRNKGNFPGRFSGRQFSNSRSEMNVSTLELGDSALYLCASSLEEREQYFGPGTRLTVT.

Notes on this clonotype: Given a much more abundant clone one base away, this may be a read error. The chain uses TRBV20-1 and TRBJ2-1; 9 bases agree with TRBD2. The CDR3 has 14 residues. The V gene end was trimmed by 1 base and the J gene end by 8 bases; junction bases not matched to a gene: 6. The germline gives CDR1 DFQATT, CDR2 SNEGSKA (reference sequence). The DNA of the CDR3 is TGCAGTGCTAGAGGACTAGCGGCAGTCCATGAGCAGTTCTTC. This sequence encodes CSARGLAAVHEQFF.

The chain combines TRBV29-1 with TRBJ2-3; the D is unclear. From germline, CDR1 is SQVTM and CDR2 ANQGSEA. The CDR3 is 13 amino acids. With 5 bases removed from V and 2 bases from J, the gap between germline ends came to 11 bases. In nucleotides, the CDR3 is TGCAGCGTTAATTTGGGCGCCACAGATACGCAGTATTTT. Translated: CSVNLGATDTQYF.

The sample holds a few counts of this clonotype. The CDR3 DNA is TGTGCCAGCAGCTCGTTTTCCCTCCATTACACAGATACGCAGTATTTT. Its translation: CASSSFSLHYTDTQYF. The chain employs TRBV5-6 and TRBJ2-3, with D unresolved. The CDR3 has 16 residues. CDR1 and CDR2 (germline): SGHDT, YYEEEE. Trimming took off 3 bases at V and 2 bases at J, with 16 bases between the two ends.

This clonotype was seen at least ten times. V and J are TRBV12-3 or TRBV12-4 and TRBJ1-6; D possibly corresponds to TRBD1 (5 bases). The V gene lost 2 bases and the J gene lost 6 bases, with 11 bases spanning the gap. This CDR3 spans 15 amino acids. CDR3: CASSLSGSGNSPLHF. CDR3 coding DNA: TGTGCCAGCAGTTTATCAGGGTCTGGTAATTCACCCCTCCACTTT.

A few counts support this clonotype. The chain couples TRBV5-1 to TRBJ1-3; 7 bases map to TRBD1. CDR3 length equals 16 residues. The germline V gene encodes CDR1 SGHRS and CDR2 YFSETQ. V lost 4 bases to trimming and J lost 0 bases; unmatched junction nucleotides: 7. The CDR3 loop reads CASSQGQIFSGNTIYF. CDR3 nucleotides: TGCGCCAGCAGCCAGGGACAGATCTTCTCTGGAAACACCATATATTTT. Based on the CDR3 plus reference TRBV5-1 and TRBJ1-3, the full variable domain is KAGVTQTPRYLIKTRGQQVTLSCSPISGHRSVSWYQQTPGQGLQFLFEYFSETQRNKGNFPGRFSGRQFSNSRSEMNVSTLELGDSALYLCASSQGQIFSGNTIYFGEGSWLTVV.

This clonotype was counted between two and nine times. This chain uses TRBV4-3 with TRBJ2-1; 7 nucleotides align to TRBD2. The trim removed 0 bases at V and 1 base at J, leaving 12 bases unmatched. The CDR3 is 19 amino acids. In germline, CDR1 is LGHNA, CDR2 YSLEER. DNA of the CDR3: TGCGCCAGCAGCCAAGATTTGATGCGGTGGCGGGAGTCCTACAATGAGCAGTTCTTC. Translated: CASSQDLMRWRESYNEQFF.

The sample holds a few counts of this clonotype. The chain carries TRBV10-2 and TRBJ2-3; possible D gene TRBD1, 6 bases. The CDR3 has 16 residues. V shed 6 bases and J shed 1 base, with 17 bases lying between them. CDR1 and CDR2 (germline): WSHSY, SAAADI. CDR3 loop: CASRTWTVGGTDTQYF. CDR3 DNA sequence: TGCGCCAGCAGAACTTGGACAGTTGGGGGCACAGATACGCAGTATTTT.

V gene TRBV19 combines with J gene TRBJ1-1, with D uncertain. The CDR3 totals 13 residues. CDR1 and CDR2 (germline): LNHDA, SQIVND (reference sequence). The ends were cut back, 5 bases at V and 8 bases at J, with 15 bases in the middle. The DNA for the CDR3 is TGTGCCAGTAGTCCCCGGCAAAGAGACGAAGCTTTCTTT. Protein: CASSPRQRDEAFF.

This clonotype was picked up a small number of times. This rearrangement joins TRBV27 to TRBJ2-5; the D gene is possibly TRBD2 (6 bases). The V gene lost 5 bases and the J gene lost 4 bases, with 14 bases spanning the gap. Per the germline V gene, CDR1 is MNHEY and CDR2 is SMNVEV (reference sequence). This CDR3 has 14 residues. DNA for the CDR3: TGTGCCAGCAGTGGGGACTCAAGGGGAGAGACCCAGTACTTC. It is translated as CASSGDSRGETQYF.

The chain recombines TRBV12-3 or TRBV12-4 with TRBJ2-1; D unresolved. The length of the CDR3 is 15 residues. V lost 2 bases and J 0 bases, leaving 8 bases between the germline ends. CDR3 DNA sequence: TGTGCCAGCAGTTTAATACGGAGCTCCTACAATGAGCAGTTCTTC. Translation: CASSLIRSSYNEQFF.

The chain has TRBV12-3 or TRBV12-4 and TRBJ2-5, with D possibly matching TRBD1 (5 bases). The ends were cut back, 6 bases at V and 0 bases at J, with 11 bases in the middle. The CDR3 runs 14 residues. In DNA, the CDR3 is TGTGCCAGCAGCCCCCCCAGGGACCAAGAGACCCAGTACTTC. This translates into CASSPPRDQETQYF.

This chain uses TRBV29-1 with TRBJ2-3, with D perhaps TRBD1 or TRBD2 (5 bases each). CDR3 length: 16 amino acids. Trimming left V 4 bases short and J 4 bases short, with 21 bases between. Germline lookup yields CDR1 SQVTM and CDR2 ANQGSEA. The CDR3 protein is CSVGRTKGTVPDTQYF. CDR3 DNA sequence: TGCAGCGTTGGCCGAACGAAGGGGACCGTCCCAGATACGCAGTATTTT.

This chain joins TRBV5-1 and TRBJ2-7, with 8 nucleotides matching TRBD2. Germline CDR1 is SGHRS and CDR2 is YFSETQ. The CDR3 consists of 15 residues. J lost 0 bases, V lost 6 bases, and 8 bases had no gene match. The CDR3 loop reads CASIPTGGSSYEQYF. The CDR3 nucleotides are TGCGCCAGCATTCCCACGGGAGGGAGCTCCTACGAGCAGTACTTC.

This clonotype was observed a handful of times. J is TRBJ2-5 and V is TRBV29-1; 7 bases line up with TRBD1. J gave up 1 base and V 5 bases, and 4 bases lay outside the gene matches. CDR1 SQVTM and CDR2 ANQGSEA come from the germline V gene. CDR3 length: 13 residues. The CDR3 DNA sequence: TGCAGCGTTACGCGACAGGGCCAAGAGACCCAGTACTTC. Translated, it gives CSVTRQGQETQYF.

The table lists this clonotype with a few counts. The chain joins TRBV5-1 to TRBJ1-6; D perhaps matches TRBD1 (6 bases). The CDR3 length is 15 residues. Germline CDR1 reads SGHRS; CDR2 reads YFSETQ. Trimming removed 4 bases at V and 0 bases at J, with 8 bases between. The CDR3 DNA reads TGCGCCAGCAGCAAAGGGGGCTCCTATAATTCACCCCTCCACTTT. Translation gives CASSKGGSYNSPLHF.

The chain uses TRBV29-1 and TRBJ2-7, with D possibly being TRBD1 or TRBD2 (5 bases each). The V gene's germline CDR1 is SQVTM and CDR2 ANQGSEA. Trimming left V 3 bases short and J 2 bases short, with 11 bases between. The CDR3 is 13 amino acids. CDR3 DNA sequence: TGCAGCGTTGAGGGGGAATCCACCTACGAGCAGTACTTC. Translation: CSVEGESTYEQYF.

Of note for this clonotype: The junction departs from the called germline gene at one end, perhaps through a read error. V is TRBV12-3 or TRBV12-4 and J is TRBJ2-1, with D perhaps matching TRBD2 (6 bases). This CDR3 spans 15 amino acids. CDR3 sequence reads: CASSLAHVSGPWGVF. For the CDR3, the DNA is TGTGCCAGCAGTTTAGCGCATGTCAGTGGGCCATGGGGGGTCTTC.

This clonotype came up a few times. CDR3 bases: TGTGCCAGCAGCGTATGGGGGACAGGGGGCATCTACAATGAGCAGTTCTTC. Protein: CASSVWGTGGIYNEQFF. The V call is TRBV9, the J call TRBJ2-1, with TRBD1 matching over 12 bases. V lost 1 base and J lost 3; bases outside the gene matches: 5. Germline V gene sequence: CDR1 SGDLS, CDR2 YYNGEE. CDR3 length equals 17 residues.

At least ten counts were recorded for this clonotype. The chain joins TRBV20-1 to TRBJ1-1; D not certain. The CDR3 runs to 12 residues. With 6 bases removed from V and 5 bases from J, the gap between germline ends came to 13 bases. Germline V lookup: CDR1 DFQATT, CDR2 SNEGSKA (reference sequence). As DNA, the CDR3 is TGCAGTGCCGGACTGGGTTTGACTGAAGCTTTCTTT. Protein: CSAGLGLTEAFF.